Each of the 6 T cell receptor beta chains below was sequenced from the same sample in a study of CD8 T cells in Susac syndrome. An amount of RNA that ranged from roughly 0.45 to 1 ug was reverse transcribed with random hexamers. From the immunoSEQ multiplex PCR reads, TCRdb called clonotypes with MiXCR, one entry per CDR3 protein. The sample lists some 190,000 distinct CDR3 sequences, almost 96% occurring once. The sequenced sample consisted of CD4+ T cells from PBMCs. The origin of the receptors is a human donor with multiple sclerosis.

This clonotype has just a few counts. The CDR3 DNA is TGTGCCAGCAGCTTAGAACTGAACACTGAAGCTTTCTTT. Translating gives CASSLELNTEAFF. V and J are TRBV7-9 and TRBJ1-1; D not resolved. CDR3 length: 13 amino acids. Trimming cost V 1 base and J 0 bases, with 3 bases left between them. Germline CDR1 SEHNR, CDR2 FQNEAQ (reference sequence).

The chain couples TRBV27 to TRBJ2-2; D not resolved. The V end lost 3 bases, the J end lost 2 bases, and 7 bases lay between the germline ends. The CDR3 is 14 amino acids. Germline V gene lookup returns CDR1 MNHEY and CDR2 SMNVEV (reference sequence). The CDR3 protein is CASSFRPNTGELFF. Written as DNA, the CDR3 is TGTGCCAGCAGTTTTCGGCCCAACACCGGGGAGCTGTTTTTT.

This chain connects TRBV20-1 to TRBJ2-7; D call uncertain. CDR3 length: 13 residues. Germline V gene lookup returns CDR1 DFQATT and CDR2 SNEGSKA (reference sequence). Between the trimmed V and J ends, which lost 6 bases and 5 bases, there was a span of 17 bases. The CDR3 region has the DNA TGCAGTGCCTACCTCGACAAAAGTCACGAGCAGTACTTC. Translated, it gives CSAYLDKSHEQYF.

The V call is TRBV4-1, the J call TRBJ2-7; 11 bases fit TRBD1. The CDR3 runs to 15 residues. Germline CDR1 MGHRA, CDR2 YSYEKL. V lost 4 bases and J lost 6; bases outside the gene matches: 8. The CDR3: CASSLRTGGFTEQYF. In DNA form, the CDR3 reads TGCGCCAGCAGCCTCCGGACAGGGGGCTTTACCGAGCAGTACTTC.

The chain joins TRBV20-1 to TRBJ1-2; a possible D gene is TRBD1 (6 bases). The CDR3 totals 16 residues. The V gene's germline CDR1 is DFQATT and CDR2 SNEGSKA (reference sequence). The V end lost 0 bases, the J end lost 0 bases, and 14 bases lay between the germline ends. The CDR3 is CSARDPQGLANYGYTF. The DNA for the CDR3 is TGCAGTGCTAGAGATCCCCAGGGGTTGGCTAACTATGGCTACACCTTC.

The V gene is TRBV29-1, the J gene TRBJ1-5; D may be TRBD1 (6 bases). Germline-derived CDR1 and CDR2 are SQVTM and ANQGSEA. V lost 4 bases to trimming and J lost 2 bases, with 12 bases between them. This CDR3 has 14 residues. CDR3 coding DNA: TGCAGCGTTGGAGAAGGGGGTGGCAATCAGCCCCAGCATTTT. Protein sequence: CSVGEGGGNQPQHF.